This T cell receptor (beta chain) is drawn from a study of blood T cell repertoires in COVID-19 (dated by TCRdb to 2020 to 2021). As for the study more broadly: Samples from collaborators originated in the United States, Italy and Spain and spanned both the acute and convalescent phases of COVID-19. The prospective study material was composed of cDNA or gDNA derived from T cells, B-cell-depleted T cells, or PBMCs. Deeply sampled blood TCRbeta repertoires from subjects exposed to, actively infected with, or recovered from COVID-19 were included in the dataset. The repertoires were made available in a free public database intended to serve as a resource for research on the immune response to SARS-CoV-2. Samples came from the ongoing ImmuneRACE study (first 160 participants) plus 1,254 subjects from 6 global collaborators. Nearly every sample came with metadata listing a de-identified subject ID, COVID-19 status, age in years and sex. Where HLA class I and class II types were available, the types were taken from metadata supplied by the sample provider, not from assay-based typing. Results and caveats for the whole study, not just this receptor: How much clinical and demographic metadata was included differed by source and by participant, and the metadata was provided uncurated.

TCRbeta CDR3 regions were amplified from genomic DNA by means of the immunoSEQ Assay, a bias-controlled multiplex PCR. The original pipeline was this. Within the assay, amplification of reference gene primers was used to estimate how many nucleated cells each sample contained. To quantify the absolute abundance of each unique TCRbeta CDR3 rearrangement, sequence reads were collapsed and filtered. For each sample, productive Simpson clonality was calculated as the square root of Simpson's diversity index over productive rearrangements. Entries here come from immuneACCESS through TCRdb and include only in-frame sequences with V and J called. Some clones fail to appear in such tables; in the studies checked, an unresolved V gene covers under half of the shortfall, and the cause of the remainder is unknown. V, J and clone size are taken as reported in that table, and D and trimming were inferred from the DNA itself. This sample has 250,000 to 300,000 clones in its table, and approximately 86% of those were observed once. The top ten clones comprise about 12% of the sample.

From a lookup of the germline V gene (reference sequence), CDR1 and CDR2 are MNHEY and SMNVEV. The CDR3 sequence holds 14 residues, the cysteine and phenylalanine included. The entry retains the CDR3 DNA only, 42 bases that are in frame from base 1. Clipping removes 5 bases from V and 4 bases from J, with 4 as the unmatched junction base count. One collaborating source in Seattle enrolled patients during active infection and followed them longitudinally through the course of disease. Whole blood was collected in K2EDTA tubes by collaborating institutions according to the institutions' own protocols. For TCRbeta analysis, collaborators shipped samples as frozen whole blood, isolated PBMCs, or DNA extracted from either of those sample types. This clone was detected a few times. Its antigen has not been determined. No base quality information exists; no much larger clone differs at one position.

Sequenced sample: peripheral blood. The clonotype originates from a woman in her seventies with COVID-19, enrolled during active disease. The receptor chain draws on TRBV27 and TRBJ2-7; 11 bases in the middle match TRBD1. The nucleotides read TGTGCCAGCAGTCCCGGGACAGGGGGTTACGAGCAGTACTTC. This translates into CASSPGTGGYEQYF.